Included here is one TCR beta chain sequence, with context. What it recognizes is unknown. These data are taken from a study of post-analysis software for immune sequencing data. Study conclusions and caveats: About 5 TRBV segments were more frequent in patients than controls; TRBV5-6, TRBV5-1 and TRBV20-1 belonged to this group. The F measure placed samples prepared in the same batch into strongly shared clusters. When compared against controls, multiple sclerosis patients showed significantly lower normalized Chao1 diversity.

The CDR3 is made up of 12 amino acids. V was trimmed by 1 base and J by 12 bases, leaving 12 bases between them. CDR1 LGHDT and CDR2 YNNKEL come from the germline V gene (reference sequence). The TCR beta cDNA libraries carried unique molecular identifiers. Once 1 to 10 million T cells were used, roughly 490,000 cDNA molecules resulted. TCRdb re-called the PCR reads with MiXCR, one entry per CDR3 protein. The sample contains more than 450,000 distinct CDR3 sequences, approximately 31% of which appear only once. The rearrangement links TRBV3-1 to TRBJ1-2; D remains ambiguous. Sequenced input: blood. The clonotype was recovered from a girl under 18 with multiple sclerosis. The CDR3 sequence is CASSQGPDGNTF. CDR3 DNA: TGTGCCAGCAGCCAAGGTCCAGATGGGAACACCTTC.